This is a list of T cell receptor beta chains from one sample in a study of blood T cell repertoires in COVID-19. Sequencing was performed with immunoSEQ multiplex PCR; in TCRdb, only in-frame clones are kept and a portion is missing. The sample holds over 65,000 clones, about 90% seen once. Sequences were obtained from peripheral blood. The receptors come from a man between 50 and 59 years old with active COVID-19. Both conserved end residues are part of each CDR3. A D gene is named only where the DNA matches it firmly. Clone size is shown for a subset of rows, as once, few, many or a class of expanded clone.

j_gene,v_gene,d_gene,abundance,CDR3aa,CDR3nt
TRBJ2-2,TRBV30,TRBD2,.,CAWSSREGTGELFF,TGTGCCTGGAGTAGCAGGGAGGGCACCGGGGAGCTGTTTTTT
TRBJ2-3,TRBV18,.,.,CASSPEKDTQYF,TGTGCCAGCTCACCGGAGAAAGATACGCAGTATTTT
TRBJ1-3,TRBV25-1,.,once,CASSDPPPVLSSGNTIYF,TGTGCCAGCAGTGACCCCCCCCCGGTCCTCTCCTCTGGAAACACCATATATTTT
TRBJ1-5,TRBV24-1,.,.,CAPRDRSNQPQHF,TGTGCCCCACGAGACAGGAGCAATCAGCCCCAGCATTTT
TRBJ2-2,TRBV11-2,TRBD2,.,CASSLILAGLTGELFF,TGTGCCAGCAGCTTAATCCTAGCGGGGCTAACCGGGGAGCTGTTTTTT
TRBJ2-2,TRBV6-5,.,.,CASRPLSPGELFF,TGTGCCAGCAGACCTTTGAGTCCCGGGGAGCTGTTTTTT
TRBJ2-2,TRBV3-1/TRBV3-2,TRBD2,.,CASSRVLAAGELFF,TGTGCCAGCAGCCGAGTTCTAGCGGCCGGGGAGCTGTTTTTT
TRBJ1-4,TRBV3-1/TRBV3-2,.,.,CASSQGAGVNEKLFF,TGTGCCAGCAGCCAAGGGGCGGGGGTTAATGAAAAACTGTTTTTT
TRBJ2-5,TRBV7-9,TRBD2,.,CASSLSTSGERETQYF,TGTGCCAGCAGCTTAAGCACTAGCGGGGAGAGAGAGACCCAGTACTTC
TRBJ2-7,TRBV6-2/TRBV6-3,.,.,CASGPDRTPNYEQYF,TGTGCCAGCGGCCCCGACAGAACTCCTAACTACGAGCAGTACTTC
TRBJ1-2,TRBV19,.,.,CASSMPVGRTNYGYTF,TGTGCCAGTAGTATGCCTGTCGGCAGGACTAACTATGGCTACACCTTC
TRBJ1-2,TRBV11-3,.,.,CASSLGVGGRNGYTF,TGTGCCAGCAGCTTAGGAGTCGGGGGGCGGAATGGCTACACCTTC
TRBJ2-2,TRBV12-5,TRBD1,.,CASGRTGGLLNTGELFF,TGTGCTAGTGGCCGGACAGGAGGTCTGTTGAACACCGGGGAGCTGTTTTTT
TRBJ2-7,TRBV6-5,TRBD2,.,CASSYVAGGSYEQYF,TGTGCCAGCAGTTACGTGGCGGGGGGATCCTACGAGCAGTACTTC
TRBJ1-6,TRBV3-1/TRBV3-2,TRBD1,.,CASSQVVVRDRSSYNSPLHF,TGTGCCAGCAGCCAAGTTGTTGTGCGGGACAGGAGCTCCTATAATTCACCCCTCCACTTT
TRBJ2-2,TRBV4-2,TRBD2,.,CASSQGGAGATGELFF,TGTGCCAGCAGCCAAGGCGGCGCGGGAGCTACCGGGGAGCTGTTTTTT
TRBJ2-3,TRBV10-3,.,.,CAIRSGSTDTQYF,TGTGCCATCCGCAGCGGGAGCACAGATACGCAGTATTTT
TRBJ2-3,TRBV7-9,.,.,CASSLGSVSTDTQYF,TGTGCCAGCAGCTTAGGGTCAGTCAGCACAGATACGCAGTATTTT
TRBJ1-5,TRBV28,.,.,CASSVSNQPQHF,TGTGCCAGCAGTGTATCTAATCAGCCCCAGCATTTT
TRBJ1-1,TRBV6-6,.,.,CASSPIQSLTNTEAFF,TGTGCCAGCAGTCCAATCCAGTCCTTAACGAACACTGAAGCTTTCTTT
TRBJ1-4,TRBV28,.,.,CASRPILFGVYEKLFF,TGTGCCAGCAGGCCCATACTCTTCGGGGTATATGAAAAACTGTTTTTT
TRBJ2-2,TRBV7-3,.,.,CASSFSNTGELFF,TGTGCCAGCAGCTTCAGTAACACCGGGGAGCTGTTTTTT
TRBJ2-3,TRBV11-3,.,once,CASSLGGGRGYRVANTQYF,TGTGCCAGCAGCTTAGGAGGCGGAAGAGGATACAGGGTAGCAAATACGCAGTATTTT
TRBJ2-3,TRBV4-2,TRBD1,.,CASSQTGTGYTDTQYF,TGTGCCAGCAGCCAAACCGGGACAGGGTACACAGATACGCAGTATTTT
TRBJ1-2,TRBV11-2,TRBD1,.,CASSFGTGYGYTF,TGTGCCAGCAGCTTCGGGACAGGTTATGGCTACACCTTC
TRBJ1-6,TRBV9,TRBD1,.,CASSQNRDRGTYNSPLHF,TGTGCCAGCAGCCAAAACAGGGACAGGGGGACATATAATTCACCCCTCCACTTT
TRBJ1-6,TRBV4-3,.,once,CASKQDSSYNSPLHF,TGCGCCAGCAAACAAGACAGCTCCTATAATTCACCCCTCCACTTT
TRBJ1-1,TRBV12-3/TRBV12-4,.,.,CASSLDAGSKAFF,TGTGCCAGCAGTTTAGATGCAGGGTCTAAAGCTTTCTTT
TRBJ1-1,TRBV5-4,TRBD1,.,CASSLALTGGRGTEAFF,TGTGCCAGCAGCTTGGCCCTGACAGGGGGAAGGGGCACTGAAGCTTTCTTT
TRBJ1-2,TRBV14,TRBD1,.,CASSPRQGDRNYGYTF,TGTGCCAGCAGCCCTAGACAGGGGGATCGTAACTATGGCTACACCTTC
TRBJ1-5,TRBV4-2,.,few,CASSQVRGGISNQPQHF,TGTGCCAGCAGCCAAGTGAGGGGAGGCATAAGCAATCAGCCCCAGCATTTT
TRBJ2-1,TRBV5-1,.,once,CASSPPSLYEQFF,TGCGCCAGCAGTCCTCCGTCCCTGTATGAGCAGTTCTTC
TRBJ1-5,TRBV6-1,.,few,CASSELDGGQPQHF,TGTGCCAGCAGTGAGCTGGATGGGGGCCAGCCCCAGCATTTT
TRBJ2-1,TRBV15,.,.,CATTGRLNEQFF,TGTGCCACCACGGGAAGGCTGAATGAGCAGTTCTTC
TRBJ2-7,TRBV6-5,TRBD2,.,CASSYLAGDSYEQYF,TGTGCCAGCAGTTACTTGGCGGGGGACTCCTACGAGCAGTACTTC